This T cell receptor beta chain was recovered during a study of cytomegalovirus exposure and HLA in healthy donors. The overall study: Early release data held roughly 90 million unique TCRs from HLA-typed donors.

The trim removed 4 bases at V and 6 bases at J, leaving 8 bases unmatched. The CDR3 contains 15 residues. Germline lookup yields CDR1 MNHNS and CDR2 SASEGT. Study-level findings and limits: A few of the chains that were CMV-associated were confirmed in vitro to be specific for CMV antigens. According to an earlier analysis, most TCR beta V segments yielded productive rearrangements about 90% or about 30% of the time. Reports showed the classifier diagnosing cytomegalovirus status with high specificity and sensitivity.

The PCR contained 60 Vbeta and 13 Jbeta primers. Measured with immunoSEQ multiplex PCR; TCRdb has only the in-frame clones, and not every one. The table has 200,000 or so clones, 65% to 85% seen once. As for this clone: The antigen is unknown.

The receptor was isolated from a boy between 2 and 10 years old in good health and CMV-seronegative. The chain carries TRBV6-1 and TRBJ2-1; 8 bases map to TRBD1. The sample consisted of PBMCs. The CDR3 region is CASSGFQGARNEQFF. The CDR3 DNA sequence: TGTGCCAGCAGTGGATTTCAGGGGGCGCGCAATGAGCAGTTCTTC.